This T cell receptor beta chain stems from a study of OX40 agonist ivuxolimab in advanced cancers. Across the study: Dosing consisted of intravenous ivuxolimab at 0.01 to 10 mg/kg every 2 weeks. Three patients got partial responses; one had hepatocellular carcinoma and two had cutaneous melanoma.

CDR1 is SQVTM, CDR2 ANQGSEA, per germline. V was shortened by 6 bases and J by 4 bases, with 15 bases between the two germline ends. This CDR3 region has 13 residues. Peripheral blood came from all dose cohorts at three timepoints. The protocol was immunoSEQ multiplex PCR, while the TCRdb copy is restricted to in-frame clones and leaves out a portion. The sample includes 45,000 to 65,000 clones, over 60% seen only once; the top ten take roughly 6.3%. As regards this clone: Its antigen is undetermined.

Study results and caveats: The study observed clonal expansion of CD4+ and CD8+ blood T cells by week 6 at 0.1 to 3.0 mg/kg.

V is TRBV29-1 and J is TRBJ1-1; D remains ambiguous. This specimen consisted of CD4+ or CD8+ T cells sorted from blood, obtained in a trial of the OX40 agonist ivuxolimab. This receptor was obtained from an adult with an advanced solid tumor such as melanoma, head and neck, liver or kidney cancer. CDR3 region: CSVQWGLGTEAFF. The DNA of the CDR3 is TGCAGCGTACAATGGGGTCTGGGCACTGAAGCTTTCTTT. Drawing the rest from reference TRBV29-1 and TRBJ1-1, the complete variable domain is SAVISQKPSRDICQRGTSLTIQCQVDSQVTMMFWYRQQPGQSLTLIATANQGSEATYESGFVIDKFPISRPNLTFSTLTVSNMSPEDSSIYLCSVQWGLGTEAFFGQGTRLTVV.